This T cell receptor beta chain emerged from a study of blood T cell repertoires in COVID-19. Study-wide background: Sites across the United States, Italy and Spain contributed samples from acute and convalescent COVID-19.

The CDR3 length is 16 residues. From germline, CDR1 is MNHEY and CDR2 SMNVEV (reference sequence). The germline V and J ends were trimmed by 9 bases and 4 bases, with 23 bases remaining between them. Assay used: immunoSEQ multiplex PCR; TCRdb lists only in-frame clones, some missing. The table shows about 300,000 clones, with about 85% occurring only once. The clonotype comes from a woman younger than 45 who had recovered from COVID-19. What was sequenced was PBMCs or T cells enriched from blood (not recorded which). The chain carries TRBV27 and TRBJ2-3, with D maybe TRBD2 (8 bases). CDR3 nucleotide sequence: TGTGCCAGTTACACCGGGACTAGGGGGCTCTCAGATACGCAGTATTTT. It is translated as CASYTGTRGLSDTQYF.